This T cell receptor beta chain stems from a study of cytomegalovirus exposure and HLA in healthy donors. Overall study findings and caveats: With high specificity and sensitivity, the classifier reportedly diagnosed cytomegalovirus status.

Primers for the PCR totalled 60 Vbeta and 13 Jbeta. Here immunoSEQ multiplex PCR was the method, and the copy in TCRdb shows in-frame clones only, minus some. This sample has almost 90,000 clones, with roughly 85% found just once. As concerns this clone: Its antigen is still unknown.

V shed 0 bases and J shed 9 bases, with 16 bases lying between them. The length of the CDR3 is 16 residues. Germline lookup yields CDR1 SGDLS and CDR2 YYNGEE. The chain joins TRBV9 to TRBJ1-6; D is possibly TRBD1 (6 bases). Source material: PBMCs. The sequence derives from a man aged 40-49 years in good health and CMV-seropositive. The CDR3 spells CASSVGGGHLGSPLHF. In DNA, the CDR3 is TGTGCCAGCAGCGTAGGCGGGGGCCATTTAGGTTCACCCCTCCACTTT.